This T cell receptor beta chain is from a study of STAT5B mutations in CD4+ large granular lymphocyte leukemia. Overall study results and limits: Patient CD4-sorted repertoires stayed more clonal than healthy ones after leukemic-clone removal.

V lost 7 bases, J lost 1 base, and 3 bases stayed unmatched. CDR3 size: 13 residues. Germline-derived CDR1 and CDR2 are SGHRS and YFSETQ. Assay: immunoSEQ multiplex PCR; the TCRdb copy retains only in-frame clones and omits some. The sample carries more than 40,000 clones, roughly 80% recorded once. To note about this clone: The antigen is unknown.

V is TRBV5-1 and J is TRBJ2-3; 7 bases map to TRBD2. The sample comprised CD4+ T cells from blood buffy coats. The clonotype was recovered from a human donor in good health. CDR3 DNA sequence: TGCGCCAGCGGGGCGGGGGGCACAGATACGCAGTATTTT. This translates into CASGAGGTDTQYF. The complete variable domain, with remaining parts taken from reference TRBV5-1 and TRBJ2-3, reads KAGVTQTPRYLIKTRGQQVTLSCSPISGHRSVSWYQQTPGQGLQFLFEYFSETQRNKGNFPGRFSGRQFSNSRSEMNVSTLELGDSALYLCASGAGGTDTQYFGPGTRLTVL.